This T cell receptor beta chain originates from a study of CD8 T cells in Susac syndrome. In blood CD8+ and CD4+ T cells, TCR beta underwent sequencing. While serving as controls, healthy donors were matched for age and sex. TEMRA cells were enriched by FACS, while CD8+ and CD4+ T cells were obtained through a negative isolation that was performed magnetically. In germline, CDR1 is MNHEY, CDR2 SVGAGI. The CDR3 length is 16 residues. V lost 0 bases, J lost 1 base, and 6 bases stayed unmatched. With random hexamers, reverse transcription was performed on roughly 0.45 to 1 ug of RNA. Multiplex immunoSEQ PCR targeted 54 Vbeta and 13 Jbeta TCR beta segments. Each CDR3 protein gets one entry after TCRdb re-called the immunoSEQ multiplex PCR reads with MiXCR. The table records approximately 170,000 distinct CDR3 sequences, about 92% of them present only once.

V gene TRBV6-5 combines with J gene TRBJ2-7; 7 bases fit TRBD1. The sample taken for sequencing was CD4+ T cells from PBMCs. The receptor was derived from a human donor in good health. CDR3 residues: CASSYSKTGVSYEQYF. The CDR3 region has the DNA TGTGCCAGCAGTTACTCTAAAACAGGGGTTTCCTACGAGCAGTACTTC.